This entry lists 24 T cell receptor beta chains sequenced from one sample in a study of blood T cell repertoires in COVID-19. Only in-frame clones appear in the TCRdb table, and some are missing; sequencing was by immunoSEQ multiplex PCR. Of about 180,000 clones detected, about 85% appear once; the ten largest clones hold 6.9%. The sample comprised peripheral blood. The receptors originated from a man older than 75 with COVID-19, enrolled during active disease.

CDR3 in DNA: TGTGCCAGCTCACCACAACCACAGTTAATGTCTGGAAACACCATATATTTT. Protein sequence: CASSPQPQLMSGNTIYF. The chain links TRBV18 to TRBJ1-3; D unclear. V was clipped by 1 base and J by 1 base, with 14 bases between them. CDR3 size: 17 residues. The germline V gene encodes CDR1 KGHSH and CDR2 LQKENI. The full variable domain, rest sourced from reference TRBV18 and TRBJ1-3, is NAGVMQNPRHLVRRRGQEARLRCSPMKGHSHVYWYRQLPEEGLKFMVYLQKENIIDESGMPKERFSAEFPKEGPSILRIQQVVRGDSAAYFCASSPQPQLMSGNTIYFGEGSWLTVV.

In DNA form, the CDR3 reads TGCGCCAGCAGCCAAGACAGAACCTACGAGCAGTACTTC. This encodes CASSQDRTYEQYF. The rearrangement joins TRBV4-1 to TRBJ2-7; no clear D. With 0 bases removed from V and 2 bases from J, the gap between germline ends came to 5 bases. This CDR3 comprises 13 residues. CDR1 is MGHRA and CDR2 is YSYEKL in the germline V gene.

The chain has TRBV20-1 and TRBJ2-7, with TRBD1 matching 11 bases. The J segment lost 2 bases and the V segment lost 3 bases, leaving 9 bases of the junction unmatched. The germline gives CDR1 DFQATT, CDR2 SNEGSKA (reference sequence). The CDR3 sequence is 16 residues long. The CDR3 sequence: CSASAPGQGATYEQYF. The DNA for the CDR3 is TGCAGTGCTAGTGCCCCCGGACAGGGGGCAACCTACGAGCAGTACTTC.

The chain recombines TRBV5-4 with TRBJ2-7, with 7 positions matching TRBD2. The CDR3 sequence is 16 residues long. The germline CDR1 and CDR2 sequences are SGHNT and YYREEE (reference sequence). Trimming took 4 bases from V and 0 from J; bases not matched to a gene: 10. The CDR3 loop is CASSRSSGARSYEQYF. The CDR3 DNA reads as TGTGCCAGCAGCCGATCGAGCGGGGCACGCTCCTACGAGCAGTACTTC. Together with reference TRBV5-4 and TRBJ2-7, the CDR3 gives the full variable domain: ETGVTQSPTHLIKTRGQQVTLRCSSQSGHNTVSWYQQALGQGPQFIFQYYREEENGRGNFPPRFSGLQFPNYSSELNVNALELDDSALYLCASSRSSGARSYEQYFGPGTRLTVT.

A single count supports this clone. The chain is built from TRBV7-6 and TRBJ1-1, with D possibly TRBD1 on 5 matching bases. Between the trimmed V and J ends, which lost 5 bases and 4 bases, there was a span of 17 bases. The CDR3 is 15 amino acids. In germline, CDR1 is SGHVS, CDR2 FNYEAQ. The CDR3 here is CASSPRGGILTEAFF. In DNA, the CDR3 is TGTGCCAGCAGCCCACGGGGGGGAATTCTCACTGAAGCTTTCTTT.

Comments on this clone: At the DNA level, this CDR3 is encoded by other sequences in the same sample as well. The chain carries TRBV27 and TRBJ2-7; no definite D call. This CDR3 comprises 12 residues. From germline, CDR1 is MNHEY and CDR2 SMNVEV (reference sequence). Trimming cost V 4 bases and J 1 base, with 5 bases left between them. The CDR3 sequence is CASSSVSYEQYF. The DNA of the CDR3 is TGTGCCAGCAGTTCGGTTTCCTACGAGCAGTACTTC.

The V call is TRBV18, the J call TRBJ1-6; D is undetermined. CDR1 is KGHSH, CDR2 LQKENI, per germline. V was cut by 6 bases and J by 9 bases, with 15 bases left in between. This CDR3 spans 14 amino acids. The CDR3 sequence: CASSREGFGSPLHF. CDR3 nucleotides: TGTGCCAGCTCCCGCGAGGGATTCGGTTCACCCCTCCACTTT.

The chain has TRBV12-3 or TRBV12-4 and TRBJ1-2; D is perhaps TRBD1 (5 bases). Trimming shortened V by 3 bases and J by 8 bases, and 13 bases separated the two germline ends. CDR3 size: 13 residues. CDR3 nucleotide sequence: TGTGCCAGCAGTTTTAGGGACGGGAGGGGCTACACCTTC. Amino acid sequence: CASSFRDGRGYTF.

The chain uses TRBV28 and TRBJ1-5; 7 bases agree with TRBD1. Germline lookup yields CDR1 MDHEN and CDR2 SYDVKM. The V and J ends lost 6 bases and 2 bases, in that order; junction bases with no gene match: 7. The CDR3 extends over 15 amino acids. In DNA form, the CDR3 reads TGTGCCAGCAGGGGGGGCGACAGGGGCAATCAGCCCCAGCATTTT. Protein product: CASRGGDRGNQPQHF.

A single count supports this clone. The chain has TRBV10-1 and TRBJ2-5, with 8 bases matching TRBD1. Germline values: CDR1 WNHNN, CDR2 SYGVQD (reference sequence). V trimming: 7 bases; J trimming: 3 bases; junction bases outside the gene matches: 13. This CDR3 has 16 amino acids. The CDR3 DNA reads as TGCGCCAGCAATATAAGGGACAGGTGGTTGGAAGAGACCCAGTACTTC. The encoded protein is CASNIRDRWLEETQYF.

V is TRBV11-3 and J is TRBJ1-2, with TRBD1 as a possible D gene (6 bases). In germline, CDR1 is SGHNT, CDR2 YENEEA. V lost 9 bases and J lost 1, with 21 bases in between. CDR3 length equals 16 residues. CDR3 amino acids: CARGAEVKQYNYGYTF. The CDR3 DNA reads TGTGCCAGGGGGGCAGAAGTAAAACAGTATAACTATGGCTACACCTTC.

V is TRBV5-1 and J is TRBJ1-3; tentative D call: TRBD1 (6 bases). Germline CDR1 reads SGHRS; CDR2 reads YFSETQ. Between the trimmed V and J ends, which lost 5 bases and 2 bases, there was a span of 17 bases. This CDR3 comprises 16 residues. The DNA for the CDR3 is TGCGCCAGCAGACCCGGACAGTCCGTCCCTGGAAACACCATATATTTT. Protein: CASRPGQSVPGNTIYF.

The chain uses TRBV12-3 or TRBV12-4 and TRBJ1-2; D may be TRBD1 (5 bases). The CDR3 totals 13 residues. Trimming took off 4 bases at V and 9 bases at J, with 15 bases between the two ends. The CDR3 sequence is CASSSRQGGSYTF. As DNA, the CDR3 is TGTGCCAGCAGTTCAAGGCAGGGTGGAAGCTACACCTTC.

V is TRBV7-2 and J is TRBJ1-1; possibly TRBD1 for D (6 bases). V lost 1 base and J 5 bases, leaving 11 bases between the germline ends. Germline lookup yields CDR1 SGHTA and CDR2 FQGNSA. There are 14 residues in the CDR3. CDR3 amino acids: CASSLGVGTTEAFF. The CDR3 DNA reads as TGTGCCAGCAGCTTAGGGGTAGGGACAACTGAAGCTTTCTTT.

The chain links TRBV5-5 to TRBJ2-5, with a possible D match to TRBD1 (6 bases). This CDR3 contains 15 residues. V lost 4 bases and J 5 bases, leaving 18 bases between the germline ends. Germline CDR1 reads SGHKS; CDR2 reads YYEKEE (reference sequence). Written as DNA, the CDR3 is TGTGCCAGCAGCCGGGACATTCTTCTTCAGGAGACCCAGTACTTC. Translated: CASSRDILLQETQYF.

CDR3 region: CASRSRGGGEAFF. The CDR3 bases are TGTGCCAGCAGATCAAGAGGGGGGGGTGAAGCTTTCTTT. The rearrangement joins TRBV28 to TRBJ1-1, with D possibly matching TRBD1 (6 bases). The germline V and J ends were trimmed by 6 bases and 7 bases, with 15 bases remaining between them. This CDR3 is 13 amino acids long. Germline V gene data show CDR1 as MDHEN and CDR2 as SYDVKM.

The rearrangement joins TRBV18 to TRBJ1-1, with D unclear. Germline CDR1 is KGHSH and CDR2 is LQKENI. Trimming cost V 3 bases and J 4 bases, with 12 bases left between them. This CDR3 comprises 14 residues. CDR3 in DNA: TGTGCCAGCTCACCCGCGACTCGGGGCACTGAAGCTTTCTTT. Translation gives CASSPATRGTEAFF.

V and J are TRBV5-1 and TRBJ1-4; 7 nucleotides agree with TRBD1. The CDR3 has 14 amino acids. V shed 3 bases and J 4 bases; nucleotides not matched to a gene: 3. Germline CDR1 reads SGHRS; CDR2 reads YFSETQ. The CDR3 nucleotides read TGCGCCAGCAGCTACGGGACAGATAATGAAAAACTGTTTTTT. Its translation is CASSYGTDNEKLFF.

The chain uses TRBV7-9 and TRBJ1-5; no definite D call. CDR3 length: 13 residues. Germline values: CDR1 SEHNR, CDR2 FQNEAQ (reference sequence). V lost 5 bases to trimming and J lost 4 bases, with 9 bases between them. The CDR3, as DNA: TGTGCCAGCAGCCTCACTATGAATCAGCCCCAGCATTTT. This encodes CASSLTMNQPQHF.

This clone was recorded a few times. The gene calls are TRBV28 and TRBJ2-3; D remains unclear. Deletions cut 6 bases from V and 3 bases from J, with 10 bases between. The CDR3 is 13 residues long. Germline-derived CDR1 and CDR2 are MDHEN and SYDVKM. The DNA of the CDR3 is TGTGCCAGCAGCCCTATCGCTACAGATACGCAGTATTTT. Residues: CASSPIATDTQYF. The entire variable domain, with the rest obtained from reference TRBV28 and TRBJ2-3, is as follows: DVKVTQSSRYLVKRTGEKVFLECVQDMDHENMFWYRQDPGLGLRLIYFSYDVKMKEKGDIPEGYSVSREKKERFSLILESASTNQTSMYLCASSPIATDTQYFGPGTRLTVL.

This clone was found once. V is TRBV11-2 and J is TRBJ2-5; 8 bases are a match to TRBD1. This CDR3 has 13 residues. V shed 5 bases and J 4 bases; nucleotides not matched to a gene: 3. The germline gives CDR1 SGHAT, CDR2 FQNNGV. CDR3 region: CASSQDRVETQYF. CDR3 DNA sequence: TGTGCCAGCAGCCAGGACAGGGTAGAGACCCAGTACTTC. The whole variable domain, remainder taken from reference TRBV11-2 and TRBJ2-5, is EAGVAQSPRYKIIEKRQSVAFWCNPISGHATLYWYQQILGQGPKLLIQFQNNGVVDDSQLPKDRFSAERLKGVDSTLKIQPAKLEDSAVYLCASSQDRVETQYFGPGTRLLVL.

CDR3 DNA: TGCGCCAGCAGCCAGCAGTTCACAGGGGTGAACACTGAAGCTTTCTTT. Its translation: CASSQQFTGVNTEAFF. The chain couples TRBV5-1 to TRBJ1-1; 7 bases line up with TRBD1. There are 16 residues in the CDR3. The ends lost 4 bases at V and 0 bases at J; junction bases unmatched: 9. In germline, CDR1 is SGHRS, CDR2 YFSETQ. The full variable domain, completed using reference TRBV5-1 and TRBJ1-1, is KAGVTQTPRYLIKTRGQQVTLSCSPISGHRSVSWYQQTPGQGLQFLFEYFSETQRNKGNFPGRFSGRQFSNSRSEMNVSTLELGDSALYLCASSQQFTGVNTEAFFGQGTRLTVV.

The chain is built from TRBV5-6 and TRBJ1-2, with 8 bases identical to TRBD1. J lost 8 bases, V lost 4 bases, and 7 bases had no gene match. This CDR3 spans 13 amino acids. CDR1 and CDR2 (germline): SGHDT, YYEEEE. In DNA form, the CDR3 reads TGTGCCAGCAGCCGGCAGGGGGCGCAGGGCTACACCTTC. This encodes CASSRQGAQGYTF.

This clone was seen more than once but under ten times. This rearrangement joins TRBV5-4 to TRBJ1-1, with TRBD1 matching 9 bases. Per germline, CDR1 SGHNT and CDR2 YYREEE (reference sequence). V shed 1 base and J 11 bases; nucleotides not matched to a gene: 6. This CDR3 comprises 13 residues. The CDR3: CASSLPRDREAFF. The CDR3 coding sequence is TGTGCCAGCAGCTTGCCCCGGGACAGGGAGGCTTTCTTT.